The 23 T cell receptor beta chains below all came from one sample that was sequenced in a study of T cell repertoires in cytomegalovirus infection. TCRdb analysed the reads with MiXCR anew, one entry per CDR3 protein. The sample records 740,000 or so distinct CDR3 sequences, approximately 34% being singletons. The sample consisted of PBMCs. These receptors originate from a human donor in good health (CMV status not recorded). Some clones in this sample may be carry-over from other donors' samples.

This clonotype turned up a few times. This sequence joins TRBV7-9 and TRBJ1-1; possible D gene TRBD1, 6 bases. In germline, CDR1 is SEHNR, CDR2 FQNEAQ (reference sequence). This CDR3 comprises 13 residues. V was clipped by 5 bases and J by 11 bases, with 18 bases between them. This CDR3 reads CASSRQAGYGAFF. The DNA of the CDR3 is TGTGCCAGCAGCCGACAGGCGGGATACGGGGCTTTCTTT.

The table lists this clonotype with a few counts. J is TRBJ2-3 and V is TRBV7-9; 8 bases align to TRBD1. This CDR3 is 16 amino acids long. Germline V gene lookup returns CDR1 SEHNR and CDR2 FQNEAQ (reference sequence). V lost 2 bases, J lost 6 bases, and 10 bases stayed unmatched. As DNA, the CDR3 is TGTGCCAGCAGCTTAACCGCCGGGACAGGAACGGATACGCAGTATTTT. This encodes CASSLTAGTGTDTQYF. The full variable domain, with the rest looked up from reference TRBV7-9 and TRBJ2-3, is DTGVSQNPRHKITKRGQNVTFRCDPISEHNRLYWYRQTLGQGPEFLTYFQNEAQLEKSRLLSDRFSAERPKGSFSTLEIQRTEQGDSAMYLCASSLTAGTGTDTQYFGPGTRLTVL.

This clonotype was seen repeatedly, ten times or more. The chain couples TRBV27 to TRBJ1-5; 9 nucleotides align to TRBD1. The germline gives CDR1 MNHEY, CDR2 SMNVEV (reference sequence). J was trimmed by 4 bases and V by 6 bases; bases with no gene match: 4. The CDR3 is 14 residues long. CDR3 DNA sequence: TGTGCCAGCAGCCGGGGACAGGGAAATCAGCCCCAGCATTTT. Residues: CASSRGQGNQPQHF.

This clonotype turned up a few times. The V call is TRBV20-1, the J call TRBJ2-7; 9 nucleotides align to TRBD1. Looked up from germline, CDR1 is DFQATT and CDR2 is SNEGSKA (reference sequence). V shed 5 bases, J shed 7 bases, and the junction held 9 bases outside the gene matches. CDR3 size: 13 residues. Here the CDR3 reads CSAVQGASGEQYF. CDR3 DNA: TGCAGTGCTGTACAGGGGGCCTCTGGGGAGCAGTACTTC.

The chain combines TRBV12-3 or TRBV12-4 with TRBJ1-3, with D tentatively TRBD1 (6 bases). V lost 5 bases, J lost 2 bases, and 13 bases lay in between. The CDR3 has 15 residues. The CDR3 DNA is TGTGCCAGCAGTCAGACAGGCCAGCCTGGAAACACCATATATTTT. Its translation is CASSQTGQPGNTIYF.

The V gene is TRBV29-1, the J gene TRBJ2-1; D is possibly TRBD1 or TRBD2 (5 bases each). The CDR3 runs to 12 residues. The V and J ends lost 6 bases and 9 bases respectively, with 15 bases between them. Per the germline V gene, CDR1 is SQVTM and CDR2 is ANQGSEA. The CDR3 nucleotides are TGCAGCGTGGGGGTTGTGAGCGGTGAGCAGTTCTTC. This encodes CSVGVVSGEQFF.

The chain employs TRBV19 and TRBJ2-7; D remains unclear. The CDR3 is 13 residues long. The V and J ends lost 3 bases and 3 bases respectively, with 9 bases between them. Germline loops: CDR1 LNHDA, CDR2 SQIVND (reference sequence). CDR3 residues: CASSILDGYEQYF. CDR3 bases: TGTGCCAGTAGTATCCTCGACGGCTACGAGCAGTACTTC. Full variable domain (missing parts from reference TRBV19 and TRBJ2-7): DGGITQSPKYLFRKEGQNVTLSCEQNLNHDAMYWYRQDPGQGLRLIYYSQIVNDFQKGDIAEGYSVSREKKESFPLTVTSAQKNPTAFYLCASSILDGYEQYFGPGTRLTVT.

The genes are TRBV7-6 and TRBJ2-1, with 8 nucleotides matching TRBD2. CDR1 SGHVS and CDR2 FNYEAQ come from the germline V gene. J was trimmed by 0 bases and V by 6 bases; bases with no gene match: 7. The CDR3 extends over 16 amino acids. In DNA, the CDR3 is TGTGCCAGCAGAACCGGCAGCGGGAGCTCCTACAATGAGCAGTTCTTC. This encodes CASRTGSGSSYNEQFF. The complete variable domain, with remaining parts taken from reference TRBV7-6 and TRBJ2-1, reads GAGVSQSPRYKVTKRGQDVALRCDPISGHVSLYWYRQALGQGPEFLTYFNYEAQQDKSGLPNDRFSAERPEGSISTLTIQRTEQRDSAMYRCASRTGSGSSYNEQFFGPGTRLTVL.

The table lists this clonotype with a few counts. CDR3 sequence: CASSPVQGGGSYEQYF. Here the CDR3 DNA reads TGTGCCAGCAGTCCCGTACAGGGAGGGGGCTCCTACGAGCAGTACTTC. The genes are TRBV28 and TRBJ2-7; perhaps TRBD2 as D (7 bases). This CDR3 contains 16 residues. Germline V lookup: CDR1 MDHEN, CDR2 SYDVKM. Trimming removed 5 bases at V and 0 bases at J, with 17 bases between.

This clonotype came up a few times. The J gene is TRBJ1-6, the V gene TRBV6-2 or TRBV6-3; D is unclear. The V end lost 8 bases, the J end lost 0 bases, and 14 bases lay between the germline ends. Germline V gives CDR1 MNHEY, CDR2 SVGEGT. The CDR3 consists of 16 residues. The CDR3 protein is CASRTLRGSYNSPLHF. CDR3 in DNA: TGTGCCAGCCGGACCCTCCGGGGCTCCTATAATTCACCCCTCCACTTT.

This clonotype has a single count. Since a much larger clone is just one base distant, this may be a read error. The chain has TRBV2 and TRBJ1-1, with 7 bases lining up with TRBD1. The V segment lost 5 bases and the J segment 0 bases; nucleotides outside the gene matches: 3. This CDR3 is 14 amino acids long. Germline assignment: CDR1 SNHLY and CDR2 FYNNEI. The CDR3 DNA sequence: TGTGCCAGCAGTAACAGGGGAATGAACACTGAAGCTTTCTTT. Translated, it gives CASSNRGMNTEAFF.

In its sample, this clonotype was seen many times. The chain joins TRBV7-2 to TRBJ2-7; 8 nucleotides line up with TRBD1. This CDR3 is 16 amino acids long. Germline V gene sequence: CDR1 SGHTA, CDR2 FQGNSA. J gave up 5 bases and V 5 bases, and 14 bases lay outside the gene matches. CDR3 in amino acids: CASSPLMQTGENEQYF. The CDR3 region has the DNA TGTGCCAGCAGCCCACTAATGCAGACAGGGGAGAACGAGCAGTACTTC.

The CDR3 nucleotides are TGTGCCAGCAGTTGGGACCGCCGCACCTACGAGCAGTACTTC. It codes for CASSWDRRTYEQYF. The chain links TRBV6-5 to TRBJ2-7; D is possibly TRBD1 or TRBD2 (5 bases each). CDR1 and CDR2 from the germline V gene are MNHEY and SVGAGI. The CDR3 runs to 14 residues. The V gene lost 4 bases and the J gene lost 2 bases, with 12 bases spanning the gap.

This clonotype was counted a few times. V is TRBV2 and J is TRBJ2-2; D is undetermined. This CDR3 comprises 11 residues. The V and J ends lost 9 bases and 4 bases respectively, with 6 bases between them. From germline, CDR1 is SNHLY and CDR2 FYNNEI. The CDR3 region is CASLLTGELFF. DNA of the CDR3: TGTGCCAGTCTTCTCACCGGGGAGCTGTTTTTT.

This rearrangement joins TRBV7-2 to TRBJ2-7, with 7 bases matching TRBD1. Looked up from germline, CDR1 is SGHTA and CDR2 is FQGNSA. With V trimmed by 5 bases and J by 6 bases, 10 bases remained unmatched. The CDR3 is made up of 14 amino acids. As DNA, the CDR3 is TGTGCCAGCAGCCTCCAGGACAGGACCGGCGAGCAGTACTTC. It codes for CASSLQDRTGEQYF.

This clonotype was detected only a few times. The chain joins TRBV29-1 to TRBJ1-1; D is ambiguous. Trimming removed 3 bases from V and 4 bases from J, with 12 bases in between. CDR3 size: 13 residues. Germline values: CDR1 SQVTM, CDR2 ANQGSEA. As DNA, the CDR3 is TGCAGCGTTGAGTACGGGCGTTTCACTGAAGCTTTCTTT. Amino acid sequence: CSVEYGRFTEAFF.

This clonotype has only a few counts. J is TRBJ2-7 and V is TRBV7-2; D call uncertain. Germline V gives CDR1 SGHTA, CDR2 FQGNSA. Trimming cost V 1 base and J 2 bases, with 9 bases left between them. There are 14 residues in the CDR3. The CDR3 loop reads CASSLGTVAYEQYF. CDR3 in DNA: TGTGCCAGCAGCTTAGGGACGGTTGCCTACGAGCAGTACTTC.

The CDR3 reads CATSDPKGWREKLFF. The CDR3 nucleotides are TGTGCCACCAGTGACCCCAAGGGATGGCGTGAAAAACTGTTTTTT. The chain recombines TRBV24-1 with TRBJ1-4, with D unclear. Per the germline V gene, CDR1 is KGHDR and CDR2 is SFDVKD. This CDR3 contains 15 residues. V was trimmed by 4 bases and J by 7 bases, leaving 15 bases between them.

The rearrangement links TRBV20-1 to TRBJ1-1; the match to TRBD1 covers 7 bases. The germline V gene has CDR1 DFQATT and CDR2 SNEGSKA (reference sequence). The CDR3 loop spans 15 amino acids. The V and J ends lost 1 base and 3 bases, in that order; junction bases with no gene match: 8. This CDR3 is CSARARQGSDTEAFF. As DNA, the CDR3 is TGCAGTGCTAGAGCCCGACAGGGATCAGACACTGAAGCTTTCTTT.

This chain connects TRBV5-4 to TRBJ1-2; TRBD1 might be the D (5 bases). The CDR3 is 15 residues long. V shed 2 bases and J shed 4 bases, with 15 bases lying between them. Germline V gene sequence: CDR1 SGHNT, CDR2 YYREEE (reference sequence). CDR3 in DNA: TGTGCCAGCAGCTTTGGCGGGGCGGGAACCTATGGCTACACCTTC. Translation: CASSFGGAGTYGYTF.

Concerning this clonotype: An end of the junction differs from the germline gene, which may be a read error. This sequence joins TRBV7-2 and TRBJ1-5, with a possible D match to TRBD1 (5 bases). The germline CDR1 and CDR2 sequences are SGHTA and FQGNSA. This CDR3 has 14 residues. The CDR3 DNA follows: TGTGCCAGCACCGGGGGGGGGGGGAATCAGCCCAAGCATTTT. Protein sequence: CASTGGGGNQPKHF.

This clonotype was recorded a few times. J is TRBJ2-7 and V is TRBV7-2; tentatively, D is TRBD1 or TRBD2 (5 bases each). V gave up 1 base and J gave up 3 bases, with 13 bases separating them. The CDR3 extends over 15 amino acids. CDR1 is SGHTA and CDR2 is FQGNSA in the germline V gene. The CDR3 DNA reads TGTGCCAGCAGCTTAGGATTTCGGGACGGCTACGAGCAGTACTTC. Its translation is CASSLGFRDGYEQYF. Full variable domain (outside the CDR3, taken from reference TRBV7-2 and TRBJ2-7): GAGVSQSPSNKVTEKGKDVELRCDPISGHTALYWYRQSLGQGLEFLIYFQGNSAPDKSGLPSDRFSAERTGGSVSTLTIQRTQQEDSAVYLCASSLGFRDGYEQYFGPGTRLTVT.

A note on this clonotype: A read error may produce the germline difference seen at one junction end. The chain links TRBV12-3 or TRBV12-4 to TRBJ1-2; 8 positions agree with TRBD1. The CDR3 contains 18 residues. This chain's CDR3 is CASCLAGRDRWGNYGYTF. CDR3 nucleotide sequence: TGTGCCAGCTGTTTAGCGGGCCGGGACAGGTGGGGCAACTATGGCTACACCTTC.